This T cell receptor beta chain was captured by sequencing in a study of cytomegalovirus exposure and HLA in healthy donors. Across the whole study: Sequencing of about 179 million T cells in an earlier analysis found more than 100 million unique TCR beta sequences. The study, taken as a whole, reports: The classifier was said to identify cytomegalovirus status with high specificity and sensitivity. Some V segments, TRBV6-2 and TRBV6-3 among them, were indistinguishable and were therefore excluded.

Regarding donors, all were healthy bone marrow donors. This CDR3 comprises 14 residues. Looked up from germline, CDR1 is SNHLY and CDR2 is FYNNEI. With 6 bases removed from V and 7 bases from J, the gap between germline ends came to 16 bases. The PCR contained 60 Vbeta and 13 Jbeta primers. Measured with immunoSEQ multiplex PCR; TCRdb has only the in-frame clones, and not every one. The sample has 60,000 or so clones; about 80% are singletons. Only one count was recorded for this clone. Its matching antigen is unknown. V and J are TRBV2 and TRBJ1-5; D ambiguous. The receptor was derived from a woman in her thirties or forties in good health and CMV-seropositive. Source material: PBMCs. The CDR3: CASRGAAINQPQHF. DNA of the CDR3: TGTGCCAGCAGAGGCGCGGCCATAAACCAGCCCCAGCATTTT.